This T cell receptor (beta chain) was found in a study of T cell responses to AZD1222 COVID-19 vaccine. Overall study findings and caveats: Donors skewed white British and female; clonal diversity was possibly underestimated. Unmutated variant regions are reportedly the target of nearly half of TCRs that are spike-specific.

Note on this clone: Its target is unknown.

V lost 0 bases to trimming and J lost 7 bases, with 10 bases between them. The germline V gene encodes CDR1 SEHNR and CDR2 FQNEAQ (reference sequence). This CDR3 comprises 13 residues. Sequenced by immunoSEQ multiplex PCR; TCRdb stores in-frame clones only, minus some. The data show approximately 150,000 clones, with 75% to 90% seen just once and roughly 4% held by the top ten. The sequencing here drew on peripheral blood, taken 28 days after the second dose of the MenACWY control vaccine. V gene TRBV7-9 combines with J gene TRBJ2-7, with D possibly matching TRBD2 (6 bases). This TCR was sampled from an adult who received the MenACWY meningococcal vaccine as a control. The DNA of the CDR3 is TGTGCCAGCAGCTTAGCAAGGACTAAGGAGCAGTACTTC. It specifies CASSLARTKEQYF. Drawing the rest from reference TRBV7-9 and TRBJ2-7, the complete variable domain is DTGVSQNPRHKITKRGQNVTFRCDPISEHNRLYWYRQTLGQGPEFLTYFQNEAQLEKSRLLSDRFSAERPKGSFSTLEIQRTEQGDSAMYLCASSLARTKEQYFGPGTRLTVT.